This TCR beta chain originates from a study of tumor-infiltrating lymphocytes in primary liver carcinoma. Study context: Productive TCRbeta read yields ran from roughly 3.9 to 6.8 million per sample and were similar between tissues. Whole-study findings and limits: Samples, which were bulk and unsorted, did not allow CD4+ and CD8+ repertoires to be compared. A significantly higher top-250-clone fraction was found in tumors than in blood (p = 0.039).

This clonotype was seen a handful of times. Its antigen is not identified. Trimming shortened V by 0 bases and J by 0 bases, and 20 bases separated the two germline ends. The CDR3 sequence is 19 residues long. Germline-derived CDR1 and CDR2 are MNHNY and SVGAGI (reference sequence). Total RNA amounting to roughly 450 ng was the source from which TCR beta cDNA was made with a constant-region primer. Three rounds of nested multiplex PCR with slightly modified ARM-PCR produced TCR beta libraries. Each of the first two PCR rounds ran approximately 9 cycles with TRBV1-TRBV30 forward and C-beta reverse primers. TCRdb re-called the multiplex PCR reads with MiXCR, one entry per CDR3 protein. Of some 180,000 distinct CDR3 sequences detected, over 45% appear once; the ten largest clones hold about 72%. RNA isolated from unsorted whole blood supplied the blood RNA, with germline DNA also extracted.

This sequence originates from a man between 40 and 49 years old with primary liver carcinoma and hepatitis B virus infection. The sample comprised peripheral blood. The chain links TRBV6-6 to TRBJ1-1, with D possibly TRBD1 on 5 matching bases. The CDR3 region is CASSYSRQLYNLMNTEAFF. As DNA, the CDR3 is TGTGCCAGCAGTTACTCCCGACAGCTATACAACCTCATGAACACTGAAGCTTTCTTT.